Listed here is a single TCR beta chain. This specimen belongs to a study of blood T cell repertoires in COVID-19. Overall study: The United States, Italy and Spain provided the acute and convalescent COVID-19 samples. Nucleic acid was either cDNA or gDNA, and it came from T cells, B-cell-depleted T cells, or PBMCs.

How the authors handled the data: For nucleated cells, counts were estimated from reference gene primer amplification. This table comes from immunoSEQ multiplex PCR, and its TCRdb copy is limited to in-frame clones, with some not included. V and J calls and clone size are given by that table; D and trimming were obtained from the DNA. Here the sample spans about 67,000 clones, about 90% being singletons. The germline gives CDR1 MDHEN, CDR2 SYDVKM. The CDR3 is made up of 13 amino acids. The V and J ends lost 4 bases and 9 bases, in that order; junction bases with no gene match: 5. V usage is TRBV28 and J usage is TRBJ1-3; 8 nucleotides match TRBD1. The receptor was isolated from a man aged 45-65 years with active COVID-19. The sequenced material came from peripheral blood. CDR3 in DNA: TGTGCCAGCAGTTCTGGACAGGGCTTCACCATATATTTT. This encodes CASSSGQGFTIYF. The full variable domain, in which reference TRBV28 and TRBJ1-3 provide the parts outside the CDR3, is DVKVTQSSRYLVKRTGEKVFLECVQDMDHENMFWYRQDPGLGLRLIYFSYDVKMKEKGDIPEGYSVSREKKERFSLILESASTNQTSMYLCASSSGQGFTIYFGEGSWLTVV.